One sample yielded the 29 T cell receptor beta chains listed below, sequenced in a study of T-cell reconstitution after alpha-beta-depleted transplantation in children. For TCRbeta, the library was prepared with unique molecular identifiers. Via MiXCR, TCRdb re-called the PCR reads, giving one row per CDR3 protein. The table lists 700,000 to 850,000 distinct CDR3 sequences, 16% of them singletons. This specimen was PBMCs, mostly from graft donor cells, taken 360 days after TCRalphabeta/CD19-depleted stem cell transplant. These receptor sequences come from a male patient aged 10 to 17 who had a stem cell transplant for acute lymphoblastic leukemia, so the T cells may come from the graft donor.

This clonotype appeared many times. V gene TRBV5-1 combines with J gene TRBJ1-1; no clear D gene. With 0 bases removed from V and 4 bases from J, the gap between germline ends came to 7 bases. The CDR3 is 13 residues long. Germline CDR1 SGHRS, CDR2 YFSETQ. The CDR3 loop reads CASSLAQSTEAFF. The CDR3 DNA is TGCGCCAGCAGCTTGGCGCAGAGCACTGAAGCTTTCTTT. Variable domain in full (rest from reference TRBV5-1 and TRBJ1-1): KAGVTQTPRYLIKTRGQQVTLSCSPISGHRSVSWYQQTPGQGLQFLFEYFSETQRNKGNFPGRFSGRQFSNSRSEMNVSTLELGDSALYLCASSLAQSTEAFFGQGTRLTVV.

In DNA, the CDR3 is TGCGCCAGCAGCTCCCCGGGACGGACAACCTACGAGCAGTACTTC. This translates into CASSSPGRTTYEQYF. The chain carries TRBV5-1 and TRBJ2-7; D may be TRBD1 or TRBD2 (5 bases each). Trimming took 3 bases from V and 2 from J, leaving 15 bases between them. Germline CDR1 is SGHRS and CDR2 is YFSETQ. The CDR3 runs 15 residues.

A few counts support this clonotype. The V and J genes are TRBV7-3 and TRBJ1-3; D might be TRBD1 (5 bases). The CDR3 spans 15 residues. Between the trimmed V and J ends, which lost 5 bases and 4 bases, there was a span of 15 bases. The germline gives CDR1 SGHTA, CDR2 FQGTGA. CDR3 sequence reads: CASSPGQGLGNTIYF. CDR3 coding DNA: TGTGCCAGCAGCCCTGGGCAGGGATTGGGAAACACCATATATTTT.

This chain links TRBV3-1 with TRBJ2-7; D remains unclear. Germline CDR1 is LGHDT and CDR2 is YNNKEL (reference sequence). This CDR3 region has 14 residues. V lost 0 bases, J lost 5 bases, and 11 bases lay in between. The CDR3 protein is CASSQDQVWDEQYF. CDR3 coding DNA: TGTGCCAGCAGCCAAGATCAGGTATGGGACGAGCAGTACTTC.

The chain links TRBV5-1 to TRBJ2-3, with a possible D match to TRBD2 (6 bases). Germline CDR1 SGHRS, CDR2 YFSETQ. This CDR3 is built from 16 residues. The V gene lost 4 bases and the J gene lost 4 bases, with 19 bases spanning the gap. CDR3 residues: CASSGFVVWGADTQYF. The CDR3 DNA reads TGCGCCAGCAGCGGCTTCGTAGTTTGGGGGGCAGATACGCAGTATTTT.

The chain combines TRBV7-2 with TRBJ2-2, with 9 bases fitting TRBD2. CDR3 length: 17 amino acids. V lost 2 bases, J lost 5 bases, and 9 bases stayed unmatched. CDR1 is SGHTA, CDR2 FQGNSA, per germline. CDR3 coding DNA: TGTGCCAGCAGCTTATATGCGGGAGGGCCGTGGACCGGGGAGCTGTTTTTT. Translated, it gives CASSLYAGGPWTGELFF.

In its sample, this clonotype was seen many times. This sequence joins TRBV12-3 or TRBV12-4 and TRBJ2-1; tentative D call: TRBD1 (6 bases). Trimming removed 0 bases from V and 7 bases from J, with 10 bases in between. The CDR3 spans 14 residues. CDR3: CASSLAYRENEQFF. DNA of the CDR3: TGTGCCAGCAGTTTAGCTTACAGGGAAAATGAGCAGTTCTTC.

This sequence joins TRBV6-1 and TRBJ2-2, with 8 positions matching TRBD2. Germline V gene data show CDR1 as MNHNS and CDR2 as SASEGT. Trimming cost V 8 bases and J 5 bases; bases outside gene matches: 7. This CDR3 is 14 amino acids long. The CDR3 protein is CASGTGRETGELFF. The CDR3 coding sequence is TGTGCCAGCGGCACCGGGAGGGAGACCGGGGAGCTGTTTTTT.

The chain employs TRBV5-1 and TRBJ1-1, with no clear D. The germline V gene has CDR1 SGHRS and CDR2 YFSETQ. The CDR3 is 17 amino acids. The germline V and J ends were trimmed by 1 base and 0 bases, with 16 bases remaining between them. The CDR3 sequence is CASSLMGNHFMNTEAFF. The DNA of the CDR3 is TGCGCCAGCAGCTTGATGGGGAACCACTTCATGAACACTGAAGCTTTCTTT. The full variable domain, its missing parts supplied by reference TRBV5-1 and TRBJ1-1, is KAGVTQTPRYLIKTRGQQVTLSCSPISGHRSVSWYQQTPGQGLQFLFEYFSETQRNKGNFPGRFSGRQFSNSRSEMNVSTLELGDSALYLCASSLMGNHFMNTEAFFGQGTRLTVV.

The rearrangement uses TRBV7-6 and TRBJ2-3, with TRBD2 matching 8 bases. The trim removed 5 bases at V and 3 bases at J, leaving 10 bases unmatched. The CDR3 runs 16 residues. Per germline, CDR1 SGHVS and CDR2 FNYEAQ. The CDR3 reads CASSNNPTSGTDTQYF. Written as DNA, the CDR3 is TGTGCCAGCAGCAACAACCCAACTAGCGGTACAGATACGCAGTATTTT.

This clonotype was recorded at least ten times. V and J are TRBV7-8 and TRBJ2-1; TRBD2 aligns across 9 bases. Trimming at V came to 5 bases and at J to 12 bases, leaving 14 bases not matched to a gene. CDR3 length: 15 amino acids. Germline assignment: CDR1 SGHVS and CDR2 FQNEAQ. The DNA of the CDR3 is TGTGCCAGCAGCCCCTTAGCGGGAGAGGGGGCTGGGCAGTTCTTC. As protein: CASSPLAGEGAGQFF.

The V and J genes are TRBV29-1 and TRBJ2-3, with D tentatively TRBD1 (6 bases). Germline V gives CDR1 SQVTM, CDR2 ANQGSEA. The CDR3 covers 12 residues. Trimming took 7 bases from V and 3 from J, leaving 11 bases between them. CDR3 amino acids: CSARTDTDTQYF. The CDR3 coding sequence is TGCAGCGCCCGGACAGATACAGATACGCAGTATTTT.

This clonotype was seen a few times. The chain has TRBV4-2 and TRBJ2-5; the match to TRBD1 covers 7 bases. The CDR3 is 15 residues long. Germline loops: CDR1 LGHNA, CDR2 YNFKEQ. V trimming: 6 bases; J trimming: 4 bases; junction bases outside the gene matches: 11. The CDR3 DNA is TGTGCCAGCAGAACGAGGGAGTCAGGGGGAGAGACCCAGTACTTC. Translated: CASRTRESGGETQYF.

This chain connects TRBV20-1 to TRBJ2-2, with D perhaps TRBD2 (7 bases). V lost 1 base and J lost 5, with 14 bases in between. This CDR3 has 15 residues. The germline CDR1 and CDR2 sequences are DFQATT and SNEGSKA (reference sequence). CDR3 in amino acids: CSARAGAGVTGELFF. CDR3 coding DNA: TGCAGTGCTAGAGCAGGGGCGGGAGTAACCGGGGAGCTGTTTTTT.

The chain links TRBV2 to TRBJ2-3; 7 nucleotides line up with TRBD1. Germline trimming cut 9 bases from V and 6 bases from J; bases unmatched to any gene: 18. The CDR3 sequence is 16 residues long. CDR1 and CDR2 (germline): SNHLY, FYNNEI. CDR3 nucleotide sequence: TGTGCCAGAAGGGGGCGCGGAGCTCCCTCCAGGGATACGCAGTATTTT. It yields the protein CARRGRGAPSRDTQYF.

The chain combines TRBV20-1 with TRBJ1-5, with no clear D. V lost 6 bases, J lost 0 bases, and 18 bases lay in between. Germline lookup yields CDR1 DFQATT and CDR2 SNEGSKA (reference sequence). There are 16 residues in the CDR3. This CDR3 reads CSANSEADYSNQPQHF. CDR3 DNA: TGCAGTGCGAACTCAGAGGCGGATTATAGCAATCAGCCCCAGCATTTT.

This clonotype occurred a few times. The chain couples TRBV7-9 to TRBJ2-2; 11 bases are shared with TRBD2. The germline gives CDR1 SEHNR, CDR2 FQNEAQ (reference sequence). The V gene end was trimmed by 5 bases and the J gene end by 4 bases; junction bases not matched to a gene: 9. This CDR3 is built from 17 residues. CDR3 sequence (DNA): TGTGCCAGCAGCGCGCACCTAGCGGGAGGAATCACCGGGGAGCTGTTTTTT. The encoded protein is CASSAHLAGGITGELFF.

The CDR3 DNA reads as TGTGCCACCAGCAGAGTTAGAACGACTGAAGCTTTCTTT. Residues: CATSRVRTTEAFF. This chain links TRBV15 with TRBJ1-1; unclear D gene. The CDR3 runs to 13 residues. V was cut by 1 base and J by 5 bases, with 8 bases left in between. In germline, CDR1 is LNHNV, CDR2 YYDKDF (reference sequence).

This clonotype was recorded at least ten times. The chain is built from TRBV5-1 and TRBJ2-7; D is perhaps TRBD1 or TRBD2 (5 bases each). Trimming removed 4 bases at V and 2 bases at J, with 13 bases between. Germline assignment: CDR1 SGHRS and CDR2 YFSETQ. CDR3 length: 14 amino acids. The CDR3 coding sequence is TGCGCCAGCAGCGGAGATCCGGGACCCTACGAGCAGTACTTC. Amino acid sequence: CASSGDPGPYEQYF.

This clonotype occurred a few times. The chain combines TRBV5-1 with TRBJ2-7; tentatively, D is TRBD1 (5 bases). Germline CDR1 SGHRS, CDR2 YFSETQ. The CDR3 is made up of 15 amino acids. Trimming shortened V by 0 bases and J by 2 bases, and 12 bases separated the two germline ends. The CDR3 region is CASSLAQARTYEQYF. The CDR3, as DNA: TGCGCCAGCAGCTTGGCACAGGCTCGAACCTACGAGCAGTACTTC.

V is TRBV7-8 and J is TRBJ1-4, with D perhaps TRBD1 (5 bases). The CDR3 runs 17 residues. CDR1 is SGHVS, CDR2 FQNEAQ, per germline. With 0 bases removed from V and 7 bases from J, the gap between germline ends came to 18 bases. CDR3 region: CASSLARGIGATEKLFF. CDR3 coding DNA: TGTGCCAGCAGCTTAGCCCGGGGTATAGGGGCGACTGAAAAACTGTTTTTT.

The CDR3 nucleotides are TGCAGCGTTGAACTCAGGGGGCGTGGAGAGACCCAGTACTTC. The encoded protein is CSVELRGRGETQYF. The chain has TRBV29-1 and TRBJ2-5, with 8 bases lining up with TRBD1. V was pared by 2 bases and J by 4 bases, with 6 bases of the junction left unmatched. The germline gives CDR1 SQVTM, CDR2 ANQGSEA. The CDR3 runs 14 residues.

The chain couples TRBV11-1 to TRBJ2-1; TRBD2 aligns across 7 bases. Per germline, CDR1 SGHAT and CDR2 FQDESV (reference sequence). The CDR3 spans 18 residues. Trimming cost V 0 bases and J 6 bases; bases outside gene matches: 14. CDR3 in DNA: TGTGCCAGCAGCTTAGCGGGAGGGCCATTTTTTCGGGGCAATGAGCAGTTCTTC. This encodes CASSLAGGPFFRGNEQFF.

The chain couples TRBV7-8 to TRBJ2-7; no firm D call. The CDR3 length is 13 residues. CDR1 and CDR2 from the germline V gene are SGHVS and FQNEAQ. V lost 1 base and J 7 bases, leaving 11 bases between the germline ends. The CDR3 DNA reads as TGTGCCAGCAGCTTAGTATCCCCGAAAGAGCAGTACTTC. It is translated as CASSLVSPKEQYF.

In its sample, this clonotype was seen a few times. V gene TRBV5-5 combines with J gene TRBJ2-1; 12 positions match TRBD2. In germline, CDR1 is SGHKS, CDR2 YYEKEE (reference sequence). The ends lost 0 bases at V and 5 bases at J; junction bases unmatched: 9. The CDR3 has 18 residues. In DNA form, the CDR3 reads TGTGCCAGCAGCTTGGTCCTTACTAGCGGGAGGACGGACAATGAGCAGTTCTTC. Its protein product is CASSLVLTSGRTDNEQFF.

In the case of this clonotype: At one boundary the junction diverges from the germline segment, which might be a read error. The chain is built from TRBV12-3 or TRBV12-4 and TRBJ2-1; D uncertain. This CDR3 has 15 residues. DNA of the CDR3: TGTGCCAGCAGCCTCCCGGACCACCGCTACAATGAGCAGCTCTTC. It encodes CASSLPDHRYNEQLF.

In its sample, this clonotype was seen many times. This rearrangement joins TRBV12-3 or TRBV12-4 to TRBJ2-3; no definite D call. Trimming stripped 6 bases from V and 6 bases from J, with 10 bases between. The CDR3 has 12 residues. For the CDR3, the DNA is TGTGCCAGCAGACCGGATGGGGATACGCAGTATTTT. Translated, it gives CASRPDGDTQYF.

The V call is TRBV10-3, the J call TRBJ2-1; D might be TRBD2 (6 bases). CDR1 is ENHRY, CDR2 SYGVKD, per germline. The CDR3 has 12 residues. V lost 4 bases to trimming and J lost 8 bases, with 9 bases between them. The CDR3 coding sequence is TGTGCCATCAGTGGGGGGAGGCATGAGCAGTTCTTC. It encodes CAISGGRHEQFF.

This clonotype was seen a few times. The DNA for the CDR3 is TGTGCCACCAGCGGGATATTGCCGGGACAGGGGGACACCGGGGAGCTGTTTTTT. This codes for CATSGILPGQGDTGELFF. V gene TRBV15 combines with J gene TRBJ2-2, with 11 bases aligning to TRBD1. Trimming at V came to 5 bases and at J to 3 bases, leaving 11 bases not matched to a gene. This CDR3 comprises 18 residues. Germline CDR1 LNHNV, CDR2 YYDKDF (reference sequence).